These 16 T cell receptor beta chains share one sample of origin, sequenced in a study of blood T cell repertoires in COVID-19. Method: immunoSEQ multiplex PCR; TCRdb's copy keeps in-frame clones and lacks some. The sample has fewer than 450,000 clones; around nine tenths are singletons. The sequenced sample consisted of peripheral blood. These receptor sequences come from a woman aged 18-29 years who had recovered from COVID-19.

This chain joins TRBV5-3 and TRBJ2-7, with 7 bases identical to TRBD2. TRBV5-3 is recorded as an ORF, its role being uncertain. Unmatched junction bases numbered 13, after V lost 3 bases and J lost 7 bases. This CDR3 comprises 15 residues. CDR3 bases: TGTGCCAGAAGCTCCTCCAGGGAGGGCCAGAGAGAGCAGTACGTC. It specifies CARSSSREGQREQYV.

The chain employs TRBV6-6 and TRBJ2-2; 16 nucleotides align to TRBD2. This CDR3 is built from 20 residues. Looked up from germline, CDR1 is MNHNY and CDR2 is SVGAGI (reference sequence). The trim removed 6 bases at V and 4 bases at J, leaving 14 bases unmatched. The DNA of the CDR3 is TGTGCCAGCAGCCGCTTGGGACTAGCGGGAGGGCCATCGTCCACCGGGGAGCTGTTTTTT. This translates into CASSRLGLAGGPSSTGELFF.

The chain uses TRBV18 and TRBJ2-1; 12 bases are a match to TRBD2. CDR3 length: 19 residues. Germline V gene lookup returns CDR1 KGHSH and CDR2 LQKENI. V was pared by 0 bases and J by 0 bases, with 6 bases of the junction left unmatched. The CDR3 nucleotides read TGTGCCAGCTCACCACCGTTTACTAGCGGGAGGCTCTCCTACAATGAGCAGTTCTTC. Its protein product is CASSPPFTSGRLSYNEQFF.

The sample holds one count of this clone. The chain combines TRBV7-2 with TRBJ2-3; 13 bases match TRBD2. The germline V gene encodes CDR1 SGHTA and CDR2 FQGNSA. The trim removed 4 bases at V and 3 bases at J, leaving 4 bases unmatched. The CDR3 loop spans 16 amino acids. The CDR3 loop is CASSSTSGRRTDTQYF. In DNA form, the CDR3 reads TGTGCCAGCAGCTCGACTAGCGGGAGGAGGACAGATACGCAGTATTTT.

The rearrangement joins TRBV2 to TRBJ2-1; D gene uncertain. The CDR3 has 14 residues. From germline, CDR1 is SNHLY and CDR2 FYNNEI. The germline V and J ends were trimmed by 4 bases and 3 bases, with 10 bases remaining between them. As DNA, the CDR3 is TGTGCCAGCAGTGCCCAGGAAGGCTACAATGAGCAGTTCTTC. Its translation is CASSAQEGYNEQFF.

The chain uses TRBV30 and TRBJ2-1; 11 bases line up with TRBD2. From germline, CDR1 is GTSNPN and CDR2 SVGIG (reference sequence). J lost 15 bases, V lost 1 base, and 5 bases had no gene match. The CDR3 consists of 12 residues. CDR3 sequence (DNA): TGTGCCTGGAGTGGGCTAGCGGGAGGAGTGTTCTTC. It yields the protein CAWSGLAGGVFF.

V gene TRBV24-1 combines with J gene TRBJ1-6, with TRBD1 as a possible D gene (5 bases). Looked up from germline, CDR1 is KGHDR and CDR2 is SFDVKD. The CDR3 contains 13 residues. Deletions cut 7 bases from V and 5 bases from J, with 8 bases between. The CDR3 bases are TGTGCCACCAGGGACAAGAATAATTCACCCCTCCACTTT. It is translated as CATRDKNNSPLHF.

The chain couples TRBV21-1 to TRBJ2-7; TRBD2 was called by the table and not checked on the DNA. TRBV21-1 is labeled a pseudogene. The CDR3 consists of 13 residues. CDR3 protein: CASSTRRGDEQYV. In DNA form, the CDR3 reads TGTGCCAGCAGCACCCGGCGGGGGGACGAGCAGTACGTC.

The V and J genes are TRBV9 and TRBJ2-2; D ambiguous. From germline, CDR1 is SGDLS and CDR2 YYNGEE. Trimming stripped 4 bases from V and 8 bases from J, with 12 bases between. The CDR3 runs 13 residues. The CDR3 region has the DNA TGTGCCAGCAGCCGACCCAGCAGGGGGGAGCTGTTTTTT. Translated: CASSRPSRGELFF.

This chain joins TRBV4-3 and TRBJ2-7; D might be TRBD2 (6 bases). This CDR3 comprises 15 residues. V lost 4 bases, J lost 3 bases, and 16 bases lay in between. Germline CDR1 is LGHNA and CDR2 is YSLEER. The CDR3 here is CASSRELPGGYEQYV. CDR3 sequence (DNA): TGCGCCAGCAGCCGAGAGTTACCCGGGGGCTACGAGCAGTACGTC.

J is TRBJ2-3 and V is TRBV24-1; 8 bases match TRBD2. The trim removed 3 bases at V and 6 bases at J, leaving 19 bases unmatched. The CDR3 consists of 19 residues. CDR1 KGHDR and CDR2 SFDVKD come from the germline V gene. The CDR3 spells CATSDPPGSGGLRGDTQYF. Written as DNA, the CDR3 is TGTGCCACCAGTGATCCCCCAGGGAGCGGGGGCCTACGGGGGGATACGCAGTATTTT.

The chain recombines TRBV10-2 with TRBJ2-3; TRBD2 aligns across 7 bases. The CDR3 has 13 residues. Germline V CDR1 and CDR2: WSHSY, SAAADI. With V trimmed by 8 bases and J by 2 bases, 4 bases remained unmatched. CDR3 amino acids: CASLAVPTDTQYF. The CDR3 nucleotides are TGCGCCAGCCTAGCGGTCCCCACAGATACGCAGTATTTT.

The gene calls are TRBV3-1 (or the pseudogene TRBV3-2) and TRBJ2-3, with D perhaps matching TRBD2 (5 bases). CDR1 and CDR2 (germline): LGHDT, YNNKEL (reference sequence). CDR3 length equals 16 residues. The ends were cut back, 0 bases at V and 2 bases at J, with 12 bases in the middle. The CDR3 is CASSQETSAATDTQYF. The CDR3 region has the DNA TGTGCCAGCAGCCAAGAAACGTCAGCGGCCACAGATACGCAGTATTTT.

The chain joins TRBV21-1 to TRBJ2-4; the table gives TRBD2 as D, unverified against the DNA. TRBV21-1 is a documented pseudogene. The CDR3 runs to 15 residues. Here the CDR3 reads CASSKARGLKNIQYF. Written as DNA, the CDR3 is TGTGCCAGCAGCAAAGCTCGAGGACTAAAAAACATTCAGTACTTC.

This clone appeared a single time. V and J are TRBV6-1 and TRBJ2-7; 10 bases line up with TRBD2. The V gene's germline CDR1 is MNHNS and CDR2 SASEGT. V was clipped by 2 bases and J by 6 bases; unmatched bases: 7. CDR3 length: 15 residues. Here the CDR3 reads CASSESASGSREQYV. CDR3 DNA: TGTGCCAGCAGTGAATCAGCTAGCGGGAGTCGCGAGCAGTACGTC.

This sequence joins TRBV11-3 and TRBJ2-1; TRBD2 agrees at 12 bases. The germline CDR1 and CDR2 sequences are SGHNT and YENEEA. V dropped 5 bases and J dropped 4; count of bases not matched to a gene: 6. The CDR3 runs 16 residues. CDR3 coding DNA: TGTGCCAGCAGCCACCGACTAGCGGGAGAGTACAATGAGCAGTTCTTC. Its protein product is CASSHRLAGEYNEQFF.